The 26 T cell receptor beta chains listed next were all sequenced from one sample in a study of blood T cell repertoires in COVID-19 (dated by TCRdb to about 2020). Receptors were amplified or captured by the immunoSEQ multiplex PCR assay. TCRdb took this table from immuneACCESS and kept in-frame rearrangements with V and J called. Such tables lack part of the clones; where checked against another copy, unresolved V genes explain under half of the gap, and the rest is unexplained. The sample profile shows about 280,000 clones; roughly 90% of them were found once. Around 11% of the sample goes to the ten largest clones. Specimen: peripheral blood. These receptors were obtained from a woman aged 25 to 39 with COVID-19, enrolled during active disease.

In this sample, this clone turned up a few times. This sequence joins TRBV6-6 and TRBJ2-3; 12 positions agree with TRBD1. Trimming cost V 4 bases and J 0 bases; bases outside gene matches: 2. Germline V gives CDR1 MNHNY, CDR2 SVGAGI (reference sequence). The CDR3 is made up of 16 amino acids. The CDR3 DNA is TGTGCCAGCAGTTGGGGACAGGGGGCGAGCACAGATACGCAGTATTTT. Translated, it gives CASSWGQGASTDTQYF.

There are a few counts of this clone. The CDR3 spells CASSTLSDTQYF. CDR3 nucleotide sequence: TGTGCCAGCAGTACTCTGTCAGATACGCAGTATTTT. The chain carries TRBV27 and TRBJ2-3; D unresolved. The germline V gene has CDR1 MNHEY and CDR2 SMNVEV (reference sequence). This CDR3 has 12 amino acids. V was cut by 5 bases and J by 4 bases, with 7 bases left in between.

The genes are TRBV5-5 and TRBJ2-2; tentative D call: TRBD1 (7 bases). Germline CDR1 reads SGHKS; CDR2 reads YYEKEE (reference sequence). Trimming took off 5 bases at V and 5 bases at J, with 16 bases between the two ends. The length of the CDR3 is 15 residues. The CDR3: CASRIPGGRTGELFF. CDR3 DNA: TGTGCCAGCAGGATTCCAGGGGGGCGTACCGGGGAGCTGTTTTTT.

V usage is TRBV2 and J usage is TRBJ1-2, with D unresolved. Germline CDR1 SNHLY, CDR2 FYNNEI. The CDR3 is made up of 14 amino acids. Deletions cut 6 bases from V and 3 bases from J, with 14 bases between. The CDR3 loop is CASRAYEGDYGYTF. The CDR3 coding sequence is TGTGCCAGCAGGGCCTACGAGGGTGACTATGGCTACACCTTC.

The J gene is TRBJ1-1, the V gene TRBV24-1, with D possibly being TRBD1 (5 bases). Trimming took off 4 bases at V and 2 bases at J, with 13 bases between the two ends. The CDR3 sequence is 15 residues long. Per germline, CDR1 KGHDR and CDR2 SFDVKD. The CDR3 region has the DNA TGTGCCACCAGTGACATGCAGGGAGGAAACACTGAAGCTTTCTTT. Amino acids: CATSDMQGGNTEAFF.

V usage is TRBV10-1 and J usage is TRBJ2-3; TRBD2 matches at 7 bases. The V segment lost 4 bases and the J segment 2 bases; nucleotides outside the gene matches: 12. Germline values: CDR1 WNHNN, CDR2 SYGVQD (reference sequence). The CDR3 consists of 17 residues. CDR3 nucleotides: TGCGCCAGCAGTGCGTCCACCGGAGCGGGGTACACAGATACGCAGTATTTT. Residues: CASSASTGAGYTDTQYF.

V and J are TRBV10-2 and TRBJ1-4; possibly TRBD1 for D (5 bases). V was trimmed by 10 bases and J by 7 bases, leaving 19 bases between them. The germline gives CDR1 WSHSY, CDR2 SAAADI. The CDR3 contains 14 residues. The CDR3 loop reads CATSLLTVGEKLFF. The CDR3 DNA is TGCGCCACCAGCCTTCTGACAGTGGGTGAAAAACTGTTTTTT.

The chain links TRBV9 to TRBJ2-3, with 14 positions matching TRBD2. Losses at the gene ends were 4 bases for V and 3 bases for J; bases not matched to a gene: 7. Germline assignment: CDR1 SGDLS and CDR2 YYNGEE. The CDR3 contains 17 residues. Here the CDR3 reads CASSPRLAGGGTDTQYF. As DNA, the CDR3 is TGTGCCAGCAGCCCCCGACTAGCGGGAGGGGGTACAGATACGCAGTATTTT. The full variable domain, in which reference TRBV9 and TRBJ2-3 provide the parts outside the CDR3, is DSGVTQTPKHLITATGQRVTLRCSPRSGDLSVYWYQQSLDQGLQFLIQYYNGEERAKGNILERFSAQQFPDLHSELNLSSLELGDSALYFCASSPRLAGGGTDTQYFGPGTRLTVL.

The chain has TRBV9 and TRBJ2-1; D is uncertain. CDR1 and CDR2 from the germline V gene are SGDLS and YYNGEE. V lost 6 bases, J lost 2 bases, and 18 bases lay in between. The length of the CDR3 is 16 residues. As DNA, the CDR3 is TGTGCCAGCACCCCTTCGGTGTCGCAACCCTACAATGAGCAGTTCTTC. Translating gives CASTPSVSQPYNEQFF. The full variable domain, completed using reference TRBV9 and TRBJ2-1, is DSGVTQTPKHLITATGQRVTLRCSPRSGDLSVYWYQQSLDQGLQFLIQYYNGEERAKGNILERFSAQQFPDLHSELNLSSLELGDSALYFCASTPSVSQPYNEQFFGPGTRLTVL.

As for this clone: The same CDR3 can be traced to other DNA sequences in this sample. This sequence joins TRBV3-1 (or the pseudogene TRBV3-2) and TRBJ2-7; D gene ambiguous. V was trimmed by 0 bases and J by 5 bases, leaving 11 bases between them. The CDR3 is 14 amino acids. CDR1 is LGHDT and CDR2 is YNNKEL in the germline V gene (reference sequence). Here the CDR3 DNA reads TGTGCCAGCAGCCAAGATTCGATGAGGCACGAGCAGTACTTC. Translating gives CASSQDSMRHEQYF.

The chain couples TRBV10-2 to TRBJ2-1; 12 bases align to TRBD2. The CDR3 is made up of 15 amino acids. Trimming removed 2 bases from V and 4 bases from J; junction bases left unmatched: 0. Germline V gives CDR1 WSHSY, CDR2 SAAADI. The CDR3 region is CASSEGTSGYNEQFF. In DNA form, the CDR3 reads TGCGCCAGCAGTGAGGGGACTAGCGGGTACAATGAGCAGTTCTTC.

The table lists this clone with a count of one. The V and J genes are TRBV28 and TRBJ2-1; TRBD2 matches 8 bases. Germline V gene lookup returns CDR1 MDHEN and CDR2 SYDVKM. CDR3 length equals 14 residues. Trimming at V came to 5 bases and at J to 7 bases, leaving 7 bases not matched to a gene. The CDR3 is CASSPGGGRNEQFF. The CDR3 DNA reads TGTGCCAGCAGTCCCGGGGGGGGACGGAATGAGCAGTTCTTC.

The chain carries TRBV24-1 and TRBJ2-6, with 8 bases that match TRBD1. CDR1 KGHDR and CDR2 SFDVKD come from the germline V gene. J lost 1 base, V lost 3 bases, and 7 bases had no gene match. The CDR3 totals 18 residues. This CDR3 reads CATSDDGRGPSGANVLTF. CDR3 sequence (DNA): TGTGCCACCAGTGATGATGGCAGGGGGCCATCTGGGGCCAACGTCCTGACTTTC.

The CDR3 loop is CASSARTSGRTDTQYF. The CDR3 nucleotides read TGTGCCAGCAGTGCCCGGACTAGCGGGAGAACAGATACGCAGTATTTT. The V and J genes are TRBV6-1 and TRBJ2-3; TRBD2 matches at 13 bases. Losses at the gene ends were 4 bases for V and 3 bases for J; bases not matched to a gene: 4. The CDR3 loop spans 16 amino acids. Germline V gene data show CDR1 as MNHNS and CDR2 as SASEGT.

The CDR3 sequence: CSVGAQDRGALEQYF. The DNA of the CDR3 is TGCAGCGTTGGGGCCCAGGACAGGGGCGCTCTGGAGCAGTACTTC. The chain links TRBV29-1 to TRBJ2-7, with 9 bases identical to TRBD1. This CDR3 region has 15 residues. The junction had 14 bases not matched to a gene; V was cut back by 4 bases and J by 7 bases. Germline V gives CDR1 SQVTM, CDR2 ANQGSEA.

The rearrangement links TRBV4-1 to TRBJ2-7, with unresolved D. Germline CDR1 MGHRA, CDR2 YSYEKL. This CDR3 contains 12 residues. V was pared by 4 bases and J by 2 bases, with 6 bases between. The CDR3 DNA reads TGCGCCAGCAGCCCGGGTGCCTACGAGCAGTACTTC. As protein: CASSPGAYEQYF.

The CDR3 nucleotides read TGTGCCAGCAGTTACGGCGGCTCGAGCGAAAAACTGTTTTTT. It specifies CASSYGGSSEKLFF. The V gene is TRBV6-5, the J gene TRBJ1-4, with no clear D. The CDR3 sequence is 14 residues long. Germline V lookup: CDR1 MNHEY, CDR2 SVGAGI. V was pared by 2 bases and J by 8 bases, with 12 bases between.

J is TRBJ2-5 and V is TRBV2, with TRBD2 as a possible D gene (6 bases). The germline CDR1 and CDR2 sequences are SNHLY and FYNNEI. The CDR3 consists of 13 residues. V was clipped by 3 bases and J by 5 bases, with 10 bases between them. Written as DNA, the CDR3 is TGTGCCAGCAGTGAGCGGGGTCGGGAGACCCAGTACTTC. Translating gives CASSERGRETQYF.

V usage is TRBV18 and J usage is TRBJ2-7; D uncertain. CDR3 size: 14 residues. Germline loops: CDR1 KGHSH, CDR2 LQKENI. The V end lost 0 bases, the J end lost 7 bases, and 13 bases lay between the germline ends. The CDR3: CASSPPDFLGEQYF. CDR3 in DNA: TGTGCCAGCTCACCACCCGACTTCCTCGGAGAGCAGTACTTC.

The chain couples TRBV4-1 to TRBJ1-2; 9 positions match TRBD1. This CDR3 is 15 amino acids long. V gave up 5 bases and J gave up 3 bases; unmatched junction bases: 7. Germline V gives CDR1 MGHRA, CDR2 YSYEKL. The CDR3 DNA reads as TGCGCCAGCAGCTTCCTAGACAGGGGGGACTATGGCTACACCTTC. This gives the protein CASSFLDRGDYGYTF.

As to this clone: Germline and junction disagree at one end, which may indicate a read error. The CDR3 DNA reads as TGTGTCAGCAGTTACTCCAGAGTCAGCGGTTCACCCCTCCACTTT. Its protein product is CVSSYSRVSGSPLHF. The chain recombines TRBV6-2 or TRBV6-3 with TRBJ1-6, with unresolved D. Germline CDR1 and CDR2: MNHEY and SVGEGT. CDR3 size: 15 residues.

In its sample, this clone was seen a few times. In DNA form, the CDR3 reads TGTGCCAGCAGTCTCGCCAGGGCCCTCCCCTTTGAGCAGTACTTC. It encodes CASSLARALPFEQYF. V and J are TRBV6-5 and TRBJ2-7, with D possibly matching TRBD1 (5 bases). Germline CDR1 and CDR2: MNHEY and SVGAGI. CDR3 size: 15 residues. V gave up 5 bases and J gave up 7 bases, with 21 bases separating them.

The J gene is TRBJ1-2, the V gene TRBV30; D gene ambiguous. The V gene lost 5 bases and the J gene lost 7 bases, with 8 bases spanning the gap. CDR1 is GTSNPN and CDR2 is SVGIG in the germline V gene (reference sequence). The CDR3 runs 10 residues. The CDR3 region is CAWAPSGYTF. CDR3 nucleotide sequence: TGTGCCTGGGCTCCTTCTGGCTACACCTTC. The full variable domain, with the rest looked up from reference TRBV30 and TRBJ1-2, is SQTIHQWPATLVQPVGSPLSLECTVEGTSNPNLYWYRQAAGRGLQLLFYSVGIGQISSEVPQNLSASRPQDRQFILSSKKLLLSDSGFYLCAWAPSGYTFGSGTRLTVV.

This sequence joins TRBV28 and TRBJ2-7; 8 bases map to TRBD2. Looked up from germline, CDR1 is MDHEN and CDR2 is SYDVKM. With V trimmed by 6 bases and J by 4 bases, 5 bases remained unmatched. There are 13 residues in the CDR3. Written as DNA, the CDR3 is TGTGCCAGCAGCCCGGGACTAGGATACGAGCAGTACTTC. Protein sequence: CASSPGLGYEQYF.

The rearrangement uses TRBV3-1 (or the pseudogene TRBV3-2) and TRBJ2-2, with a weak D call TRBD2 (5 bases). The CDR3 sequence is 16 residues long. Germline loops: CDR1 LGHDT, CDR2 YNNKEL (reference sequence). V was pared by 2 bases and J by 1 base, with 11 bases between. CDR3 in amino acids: CASSQIPRGNTGELFF. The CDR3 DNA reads TGTGCCAGCAGCCAAATCCCCCGGGGGAACACCGGGGAGCTGTTTTTT.

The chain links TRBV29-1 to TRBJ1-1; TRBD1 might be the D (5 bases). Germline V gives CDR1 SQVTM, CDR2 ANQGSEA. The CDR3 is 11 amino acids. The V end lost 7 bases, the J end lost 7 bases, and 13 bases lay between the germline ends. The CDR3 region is CSGMFRGEAFF. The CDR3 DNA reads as TGCAGCGGCATGTTTAGGGGTGAAGCTTTCTTT. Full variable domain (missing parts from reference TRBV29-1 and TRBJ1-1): SAVISQKPSRDICQRGTSLTIQCQVDSQVTMMFWYRQQPGQSLTLIATANQGSEATYESGFVIDKFPISRPNLTFSTLTVSNMSPEDSSIYLCSGMFRGEAFFGQGTRLTVV.